This T cell receptor (beta chain) emerged from a study of blood T cell repertoires in COVID-19. Study overall: Samples came from the United States, Italy and Spain, spanning acute and convalescent COVID-19. The cDNA or gDNA used as material had been derived from T cells, B-cell-depleted T cells, or PBMCs.

How the authors handled the data: It was from reference gene primer amplification that nucleated cell counts were estimated. Sequencing was performed with immunoSEQ multiplex PCR; in TCRdb, only in-frame clones are kept and a portion is missing. The V and J calls and clone size come from that table; D and trimming were worked out from the DNA. Of a few hundred thousand clones in the sample, over 80% are singletons; the top ten hold about 2%. V was shortened by 1 base and J by 1 base, with 4 bases between the two germline ends. CDR3 length: 13 residues. From germline, CDR1 is MNHNS and CDR2 SASEGT. The V gene is TRBV6-1, the J gene TRBJ1-1; D gene uncertain. The sequence was collected from a man aged 25 to 40 who had recovered from COVID-19. The sequencing input was peripheral blood. The chain's CDR3 is CASSEGANTEAFF. The CDR3 coding sequence is TGTGCCAGCAGTGAAGGGGCGAACACTGAAGCTTTCTTT.